Shown below are 29 T cell receptor beta chains from a single sample sequenced in a study of immune characteristics of hereditary and idiopathic chronic pancreatitis. The protocol used for the library was the immunoSEQ multiplex PCR assay. TCRdb holds this immuneACCESS table with in-frame rearrangements only. Some clones are missing; in checked studies, unresolved V genes explain under half, and the rest has no known cause. The sample profile shows approximately 6,000 clones; roughly 74% of them were found once. Jointly, the top ten make up about 7% of the sample. Chronic pancreatitis pancreas tissue was obtained from patients undergoing total pancreatectomy with islet autotransplantation (TPIAT). The sequenced material came from pancreas tissue with hereditary chronic pancreatitis. The receptor source for this set is a human donor with chronic pancreatitis.

The rearrangement joins TRBV4-1 to TRBJ2-5; 9 nucleotides line up with TRBD2. The J segment lost 4 bases and the V segment lost 2 bases, leaving 2 bases of the junction unmatched. The germline V gene has CDR1 MGHRA and CDR2 YSYEKL. This CDR3 contains 14 residues. The CDR3 loop is CASSQRRGGETQYF. CDR3 DNA sequence: TGCGCCAGCAGCCAACGGCGGGGGGGAGAGACCCAGTACTTC.

The V and J genes are TRBV19 and TRBJ1-3; D ambiguous. This CDR3 comprises 15 residues. CDR1 is LNHDA, CDR2 SQIVND, per germline (reference sequence). V was cut by 2 bases and J by 0 bases, with 8 bases left in between. CDR3 DNA sequence: TGTGCCAGTAGTATAAGAGGTACCTCTGGAAACACCATATATTTT. As protein: CASSIRGTSGNTIYF.

This chain connects TRBV2 to TRBJ2-2; the D gene is possibly TRBD1 (6 bases). The CDR3 runs to 14 residues. Per germline, CDR1 SNHLY and CDR2 FYNNEI. Trimming took 8 bases from V and 1 from J, leaving 11 bases between them. The CDR3 here is CASWGQGNTGELFF. In nucleotides, the CDR3 is TGTGCCAGCTGGGGGCAGGGGAACACCGGGGAGCTGTTTTTT. The variable domain in full, with the rest retrieved from reference TRBV2 and TRBJ2-2, is EPEVTQTPSHQVTQMGQEVILRCVPISNHLYFYWYRQILGQKVEFLVSFYNNEISEKSEIFDDQFSVERPDGSNFTLKIRSTKLEDSAMYFCASWGQGNTGELFFGEGSRLTVL.

The CDR3: CASSQGGNLDEQFF. The DNA for the CDR3 is TGTGCCAGCAGCCAAGGAGGAAACCTCGATGAGCAGTTCTTC. This rearrangement joins TRBV4-2 to TRBJ2-1; D not certain. The V gene's germline CDR1 is LGHNA and CDR2 YNFKEQ. V was trimmed by 1 base and J by 8 bases, leaving 12 bases between them. CDR3 length: 14 residues.

The J gene is TRBJ1-2, the V gene TRBV29-1, with TRBD1 matching 9 bases. CDR1 is SQVTM and CDR2 is ANQGSEA in the germline V gene. After removal of 3 bases from V and 5 bases from J, the junction contained 4 bases not matched to a gene. The CDR3 is 13 amino acids. The CDR3 bases are TGCAGCGTTGAGCGAGACAGGGGGTATGGCTACACCTTC. Its translation: CSVERDRGYGYTF.

This rearrangement joins TRBV7-9 to TRBJ2-4; unclear D gene. Trimming took 5 bases from V and 1 from J, leaving 9 bases between them. The CDR3 length is 14 residues. Germline assignment: CDR1 SEHNR and CDR2 FQNEAQ (reference sequence). CDR3 loop: CASSKASAKNIQYF. The DNA for the CDR3 is TGTGCCAGCAGCAAAGCCAGTGCCAAAAACATTCAGTACTTC.

This rearrangement joins TRBV4-2 to TRBJ1-4; 10 nucleotides line up with TRBD1. Germline-derived CDR1 and CDR2 are LGHNA and YNFKEQ. Trimming cost V 0 bases and J 5 bases; bases outside gene matches: 3. The CDR3 length is 16 residues. CDR3 coding DNA: TGTGCCAGCAGCCAAGACAAGGGACAGGGGAATGAAAAACTGTTTTTT. Translation: CASSQDKGQGNEKLFF.

The chain recombines TRBV15 with TRBJ1-1; D ambiguous. The V end was cut by 4 bases, the J end by 3 bases, with 9 bases between. The CDR3 is 13 residues long. Looked up from germline, CDR1 is LNHNV and CDR2 is YYDKDF (reference sequence). The CDR3 DNA sequence: TGTGCCACCAGCACACCGAGGGACACTGAAGCTTTCTTT. This sequence encodes CATSTPRDTEAFF. Full variable domain (outside the CDR3, taken from reference TRBV15 and TRBJ1-1): DAMVIQNPRYQVTQFGKPVTLSCSQTLNHNVMYWYQQKSSQAPKLLFHYYDKDFNNEADTPDNFQSRRPNTSFCFLDIRSPGLGDTAMYLCATSTPRDTEAFFGQGTRLTVV.

V is TRBV12-3 or TRBV12-4 and J is TRBJ1-4; no clear D. CDR3 length: 12 amino acids. Trimming shortened V by 6 bases and J by 5 bases, and 7 bases separated the two germline ends. The CDR3 region is CASRHFNEKLFF. The CDR3, as DNA: TGTGCCAGCAGACACTTCAATGAAAAACTGTTTTTT.

This clone was observed once. The gene calls are TRBV5-1 and TRBJ2-2; no reliable D call. This CDR3 has 15 amino acids. Germline loops: CDR1 SGHRS, CDR2 YFSETQ. Trimming took 0 bases from V and 5 from J, leaving 11 bases between them. The CDR3 DNA sequence: TGCGCCAGCAGCTTGGAGGGAAGGAGTACCGGGGAGCTGTTTTTT. Residues: CASSLEGRSTGELFF.

The gene calls are TRBV20-1 and TRBJ1-6; D ambiguous. The CDR3 runs to 10 residues. The V and J ends lost 5 bases and 14 bases respectively, with 10 bases between them. Looked up from germline, CDR1 is DFQATT and CDR2 is SNEGSKA (reference sequence). The CDR3 DNA reads TGCAGTGCTCCCCTTCAGGCCCTCCACTTT. It specifies CSAPLQALHF.

Only one count was recorded for this clone. This rearrangement joins TRBV14 to TRBJ2-3; TRBD2 matches 7 bases. From germline, CDR1 is SGHDN and CDR2 FVKESK. CDR3 length: 16 amino acids. The ends lost 2 bases at V and 6 bases at J; junction bases unmatched: 11. CDR3 sequence: CASSQRWSSGGDTQYF. CDR3 DNA: TGTGCCAGCAGCCAACGTTGGTCTAGCGGCGGCGATACGCAGTATTTT.

This rearrangement joins TRBV6-5 to TRBJ2-1; TRBD2 might be the D (5 bases). The germline V gene has CDR1 MNHEY and CDR2 SVGAGI. CDR3 size: 14 residues. Trimming pared 2 bases from V and 5 bases from J, leaving 10 bases between. CDR3 sequence reads: CASSYLGGHNEQFF. The DNA of the CDR3 is TGTGCCAGCAGTTACCTTGGAGGCCACAATGAGCAGTTCTTC.

The chain combines TRBV6-1 with TRBJ1-2; D is uncertain. The CDR3 length is 12 residues. V lost 0 bases to trimming and J lost 6 bases, with 5 bases between them. Germline CDR1 reads MNHNS; CDR2 reads SASEGT. CDR3: CASSEAEDGYTF. CDR3 in DNA: TGTGCCAGCAGTGAAGCAGAGGATGGCTACACCTTC.

V and J are TRBV6-5 and TRBJ2-1; the match to TRBD2 covers 7 bases. The CDR3 covers 14 residues. Losses at the gene ends were 2 bases for V and 2 bases for J; bases not matched to a gene: 0. Germline CDR1 reads MNHEY; CDR2 reads SVGAGI. This CDR3 is CASSYGGAYNEQFF. The CDR3 coding sequence is TGTGCCAGCAGTTACGGGGGGGCCTACAATGAGCAGTTCTTC.

V and J are TRBV9 and TRBJ1-5, with D unclear. This CDR3 region has 14 residues. The V gene lost 0 bases and the J gene lost 1 base, with 5 bases spanning the gap. CDR1 is SGDLS, CDR2 YYNGEE, per germline. CDR3 loop: CASSVGLSNQPQHF. For the CDR3, the DNA is TGTGCCAGCAGCGTAGGCCTCAGCAATCAGCCCCAGCATTTT.

The chain couples TRBV14 to TRBJ2-7; D not certain. The CDR3 contains 15 residues. Trimming removed 0 bases at V and 2 bases at J, with 11 bases between. Per germline, CDR1 SGHDN and CDR2 FVKESK. The CDR3 DNA is TGTGCCAGCAGCCAAGAAATTGCCAGCACCTACGAGCAGTACTTC. Its translation: CASSQEIASTYEQYF.

The chain joins TRBV5-1 to TRBJ2-1; 8 bases align to TRBD1. The CDR3 is made up of 14 amino acids. Germline trimming cut 2 bases from V and 7 bases from J; bases unmatched to any gene: 5. The germline V gene has CDR1 SGHRS and CDR2 YFSETQ. CDR3 sequence (DNA): TGCGCCAGCAGCTTTACGCAGGGGGCGAATGAGCAGTTCTTC. This encodes CASSFTQGANEQFF. Filled out from reference TRBV5-1 and TRBJ2-1, the complete variable domain reads KAGVTQTPRYLIKTRGQQVTLSCSPISGHRSVSWYQQTPGQGLQFLFEYFSETQRNKGNFPGRFSGRQFSNSRSEMNVSTLELGDSALYLCASSFTQGANEQFFGPGTRLTVL.

The genes are TRBV7-8 and TRBJ1-3; D is possibly TRBD1 (5 bases). The CDR3 totals 16 residues. The V end lost 5 bases, the J end lost 0 bases, and 14 bases lay between the germline ends. Looked up from germline, CDR1 is SGHVS and CDR2 is FQNEAQ. The CDR3 DNA reads TGTGCCAGCAGCCCTGGGGGGGGTTCCTCTGGAAACACCATATATTTT. Its translation is CASSPGGGSSGNTIYF.

The V gene is TRBV7-9, the J gene TRBJ2-6; D perhaps matches TRBD2 (6 bases). This CDR3 has 15 residues. V was shortened by 1 base and J by 4 bases, with 8 bases between the two germline ends. Germline values: CDR1 SEHNR, CDR2 FQNEAQ (reference sequence). DNA for the CDR3: TGTGCCAGCAGCTTAGACGGGGGAGGGGCCAACGTCCTGACTTTC. Its protein product is CASSLDGGGANVLTF. Combining the CDR3 with reference TRBV7-9 and TRBJ2-6 gives the whole variable domain DTGVSQNPRHKITKRGQNVTFRCDPISEHNRLYWYRQTLGQGPEFLTYFQNEAQLEKSRLLSDRFSAERPKGSFSTLEIQRTEQGDSAMYLCASSLDGGGANVLTFGAGSRLTVL.

This clone was observed a single time. J is TRBJ1-5 and V is TRBV7-2; 8 positions agree with TRBD1. Germline values: CDR1 SGHTA, CDR2 FQGNSA. V gave up 5 bases and J gave up 6 bases; unmatched junction bases: 12. CDR3 length: 16 amino acids. The CDR3 DNA sequence: TGTGCCAGCAGCGCCCGACAGGGGCAGTTTCGTCAGCCCCAGCATTTT. It is translated as CASSARQGQFRQPQHF. Variable domain in full (rest from reference TRBV7-2 and TRBJ1-5): GAGVSQSPSNKVTEKGKDVELRCDPISGHTALYWYRQSLGQGLEFLIYFQGNSAPDKSGLPSDRFSAERTGGSVSTLTIQRTQQEDSAVYLCASSARQGQFRQPQHFGDGTRLSIL.

This clone was observed a handful of times. The chain is built from TRBV6-5 and TRBJ1-2, with D hard to call. In germline, CDR1 is MNHEY, CDR2 SVGAGI. The CDR3 covers 13 residues. V lost 6 bases, J lost 4 bases, and 12 bases lay in between. As DNA, the CDR3 is TGTGCCAGCAGCCCGACACGGAGCTATGGCTACACCTTC. Translation: CASSPTRSYGYTF.

The chain uses TRBV4-2 and TRBJ2-4; 8 nucleotides line up with TRBD2. This CDR3 contains 18 residues. Germline values: CDR1 LGHNA, CDR2 YNFKEQ. V gave up 0 bases and J gave up 3 bases; unmatched junction bases: 10. CDR3 sequence reads: CASSQDVTSEGGKNIQYF. DNA for the CDR3: TGTGCCAGCAGCCAAGATGTGACTAGCGAGGGTGGCAAAAACATTCAGTACTTC.

The V gene is TRBV5-5, the J gene TRBJ2-2; possibly TRBD2 for D (5 bases). The CDR3 totals 15 residues. With 0 bases removed from V and 4 bases from J, the gap between germline ends came to 10 bases. Per germline, CDR1 SGHKS and CDR2 YYEKEE (reference sequence). The DNA of the CDR3 is TGTGCCAGCAGCTTGGCGGGGTCCCCCACCGGGGAGCTGTTTTTT. Residues: CASSLAGSPTGELFF.

The CDR3 sequence is CASSQGTKGTQYF. CDR3 in DNA: TGTGCCAGCAGCCAAGGAACCAAGGGGACCCAGTACTTC. V usage is TRBV3-1 (or the pseudogene TRBV3-2) and J usage is TRBJ2-5; the D is unclear. Trimming removed 1 base from V and 7 bases from J, with 10 bases in between. The germline CDR1 and CDR2 sequences are LGHDT and YNNKEL (reference sequence). This CDR3 is built from 13 residues.

The V gene is TRBV29-1, the J gene TRBJ2-5; tentative D call: TRBD2 (5 bases). Germline assignment: CDR1 SQVTM and CDR2 ANQGSEA. The CDR3 contains 14 residues. V lost 4 bases, J lost 7 bases, and 19 bases lay in between. CDR3 coding DNA: TGCAGCGTTGGGGCAGCGACGCGGGTGGGGACCCAGTACTTC. This sequence encodes CSVGAATRVGTQYF.

The CDR3 region is CASSQPSSRGVGYTF. As DNA, the CDR3 is TGTGCCAGCAGTCAGCCCTCCAGTCGGGGTGTGGGCTACACCTTC. The chain employs TRBV28 and TRBJ1-2; D uncertain. Trimming left V 5 bases short and J 8 bases short, with 21 bases between. The CDR3 runs to 15 residues. Per the germline V gene, CDR1 is MDHEN and CDR2 is SYDVKM.

This clone was counted a few times. The sample has other DNA sequences that encode this CDR3 too. The V gene is TRBV4-1, the J gene TRBJ2-7, with unresolved D. The V and J ends lost 1 base and 1 base respectively, with 5 bases between them. The CDR3 covers 13 residues. Germline CDR1 MGHRA, CDR2 YSYEKL. The CDR3 loop is CASSQGPSYEQYV. CDR3 sequence (DNA): TGCGCCAGCAGCCAAGGGCCATCCTACGAGCAGTACGTC.

The chain recombines TRBV6-5 with TRBJ2-1; 8 nucleotides align to TRBD1. The CDR3 contains 14 residues. Germline values: CDR1 MNHEY, CDR2 SVGAGI. The trim removed 2 bases at V and 8 bases at J, leaving 5 bases unmatched. The DNA of the CDR3 is TGTGCCAGCAGTTACGAGAGACAGGGGCATGAGCAGTTCTTC. Translating it yields CASSYERQGHEQFF.